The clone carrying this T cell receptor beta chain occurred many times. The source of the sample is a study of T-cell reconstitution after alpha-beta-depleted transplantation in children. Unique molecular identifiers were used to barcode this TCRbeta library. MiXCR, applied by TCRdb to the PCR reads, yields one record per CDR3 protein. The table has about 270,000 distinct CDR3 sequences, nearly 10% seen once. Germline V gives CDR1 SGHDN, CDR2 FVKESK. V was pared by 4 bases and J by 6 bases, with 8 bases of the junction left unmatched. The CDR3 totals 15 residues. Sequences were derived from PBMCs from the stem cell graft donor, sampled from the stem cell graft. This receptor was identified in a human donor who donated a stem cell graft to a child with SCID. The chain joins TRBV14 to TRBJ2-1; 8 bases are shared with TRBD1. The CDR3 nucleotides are TGTGCCAGCAGCCCCACAGCCGGGACAGGCAATGAGCAGTTCTTC. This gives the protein CASSPTAGTGNEQFF.